The rows below give T cell receptor beta chains drawn from one sample of a study of blood T cell repertoires in COVID-19. Measured with immunoSEQ multiplex PCR; TCRdb has only the in-frame clones, and not every one. Among around 620,000 clones, 85% to 90% were seen once, and the ten largest hold about 0.24%. The sequencing sample was made of peripheral blood. These receptors were obtained from a woman aged 18 to 35 with acute or convalescent COVID-19. CDR3s include the opening cysteine and the closing phenylalanine or tryptophan. A D gene is named only where the DNA matches it firmly. Not all rows give a size; the values are once, few, many and, for expanded clones, a class.

TRBD1	.	TRBV7-9	TRBJ2-3	TGTGCCCTATGCGACAGGGATCCGCCAGATACGCAGTATTTT	CALCDRDPPDTQYF
.	.	TRBV30	TRBJ1-2	TGTGCCTGGACAGCGGGCCTCGACAGAGCTAACTATGGCTACACCTTC	CAWTAGLDRANYGYTF
TRBD2	.	TRBV28	TRBJ2-1	TGTGCCAGCAGTCCGGGACTAGCGGGGATTGAGCAGTTCTTC	CASSPGLAGIEQFF
TRBD1	.	TRBV19	TRBJ1-5	TGTGCCAGTAGTATCCCAGCTGGGGACAGGGGATTGGGGAAGCCCCAGCATTTT	CASSIPAGDRGLGKPQHF
.	.	TRBV6-2/TRBV6-3	TRBJ1-6	TGTGCCAGCAGCCCCGCGGGGCGCAATTCACCCCTCCACTTT	CASSPAGRNSPLHF
TRBD1	once	TRBV2	TRBJ1-2	TGTGCCAGCGGGACAGGGTATGGCTACACCTTC	CASGTGYGYTF
.	.	TRBV9	TRBJ1-1	TGTGCCAGCAGCCCGGACAGCTGGGGAACTGAAGCTTTCTTT	CASSPDSWGTEAFF
.	.	TRBV4-3	TRBJ1-2	TGCGCCAGCAGCCAAGATCGGACATACTATGGCTACACCTTC	CASSQDRTYYGYTF
.	.	TRBV24-1	TRBJ1-4	TGTGCCACCAAAGCGAGGTTCGGTGAAAAACTGTTTTTT	CATKARFGEKLFF
.	once	TRBV25-1	TRBJ1-6	TGTGCCAGCAGTGAATCTGGCCGGGTCCGTAATTCACCCCTCCACTTT	CASSESGRVRNSPLHF
.	once	TRBV9	TRBJ2-5	TGTGCCAGCAGCGTAACTGACACCCCAGAAGAGACCCAGTACTTC	CASSVTDTPEETQYF
.	.	TRBV4-1	TRBJ1-5	TGCGCCAGCAGCCCACCCGGGACATCGCCCCAGCATTTT	CASSPPGTSPQHF